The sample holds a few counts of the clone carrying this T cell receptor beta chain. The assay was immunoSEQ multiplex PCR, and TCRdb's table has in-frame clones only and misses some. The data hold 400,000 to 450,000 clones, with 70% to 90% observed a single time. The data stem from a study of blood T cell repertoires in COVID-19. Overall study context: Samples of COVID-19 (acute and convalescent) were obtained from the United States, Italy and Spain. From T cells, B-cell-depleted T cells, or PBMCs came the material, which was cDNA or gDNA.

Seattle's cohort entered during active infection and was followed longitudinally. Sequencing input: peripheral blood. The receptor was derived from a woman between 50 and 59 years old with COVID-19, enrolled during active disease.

CDR3 protein: CASSAKGTEISGNTIYF. CDR3 bases: TGTGCCAGCAGCGCGAAGGGGACAGAGATCTCTGGAAACACCATATATTTT. The V call is TRBV9, the J call TRBJ1-3; 7 positions agree with TRBD1. Per germline, CDR1 SGDLS and CDR2 YYNGEE. The CDR3 loop spans 17 amino acids. V lost 3 bases and J lost 0; bases outside the gene matches: 9. The full variable domain, rest sourced from reference TRBV9 and TRBJ1-3, is DSGVTQTPKHLITATGQRVTLRCSPRSGDLSVYWYQQSLDQGLQFLIQYYNGEERAKGNILERFSAQQFPDLHSELNLSSLELGDSALYFCASSAKGTEISGNTIYFGEGSWLTVV.